This TCR beta chain was obtained from a study of identical twins (dated by TCRdb to 2016 to 2017). Background for the entire study: TCR alpha and beta repertoires from monozygotic twins, unrelated adults of various ages and cord blood were deep-sequenced to test whether fetal clonotypes persist. Replicate twin experiments were performed at different times using different library preparation protocols to rule out contamination.

This clonotype was counted only a few times. The antigen this receptor binds is unknown. One base away there is no much larger clone; base qualities are not given. Receptor libraries were prepared by 5' RACE. Sequencing used an Illumina HiSeq 2000. A universal primer binding site was introduced by template switching, and a unique molecular identifier was present in the final cDNA, enabling accurate counting of TCR cDNA molecules. First-strand cDNA for TCR alpha and beta chains was synthesized from specific primers in the conserved constant-segment region. Each cDNA library was double barcoded, with a SMART-Mk sample barcode plus Illumina barcodes, to control for contamination. TruSeq adapter sequences and Illumina sample barcodes were added in two successive PCR steps. The TCR alpha and beta cDNA libraries were sequenced on the Illumina HiSeq platform using custom primers. Concerning the study's data processing: Raw reads were processed with MiGEC to extract unique molecular identifiers, and MiXCR was used to determine CDR3 positions. For each individual, recombination models were inferred using an EM algorithm with the repgenHMM and IGoR tools. Shared clonotypes were analyzed with the tcR package in R, and sharing was normalized by the product of cloneset sizes. Out-of-frame nonproductive sequences were analyzed to study raw recombination free of thymic and clonal selection effects. The raw public data were reprocessed by TCRdb itself: fastp quality trimming at Q25, MiXCR clonotype calling, in-frame beta chains only. Duplicate CDR3 protein sequences are folded into a single record with the most common DNA and genes. The V and J calls and clone size are TCRdb's, not the authors'. A total of approximately 300,000 distinct CDR3 sequences appear in this sample, 9.5% of them only once. The ten largest account for approximately 6.6% of the sample.

Study-wide findings and limitations: The excess sharing between twins in beta out-of-frame sequences was weaker because fewer shared sequences reduced the signal-to-noise ratio. Recombination models systematically underestimated out-of-frame TCR alpha sharing in monozygotic twins but agreed with sharing between unrelated individuals. Compared with coincidental sharing between unrelated individuals, an excess of low generation-probability sequences was observed among out-of-frame TCR alpha sequences shared between twins. Because the same donors could not be followed over many years, the conclusions relied on cross-sectional statistical analysis. Zero-insertion analyses could be partly confounded by invariant T cells such as MAIT and iNKT, though diverse VJ usage argued against such confounding for most clonotypes. Abundant cord blood beta clonotypes carried fewer insertions; young adult naive repertoires showed a weaker similar trend, while memory repertoires showed none.

Only healthy Caucasian donors were included. The twin cohort consisted of three pairs of female monozygotic twins, all aged roughly 18 to 30 years. Positive isolation kits from Invitrogen were used to isolate CD4+ and CD8+ T cell populations. From the germline V gene, CDR1 is MDHEN and CDR2 is SYDVKM. The germline V and J ends show losses of 5 bases and 8 bases respectively, and no gene match explains 11 bases of the junction. Spanning cysteine to phenylalanine, the CDR3 consists of 16 amino acids. The only DNA kept is the CDR3, 48 bases in frame from the first base. These data were likewise used in another study, on yellow fever vaccine responses in identical twins. As the second publication notes: According to the authors, in identical twins the way T cells responded to vaccination appeared partly convergent and partly personalized. In identical twins, the study followed T cell clones that responded to the vaccine with precision.

The sequencing input was CD8+ T cells sorted from blood. The clonotype comes from a woman under 30 in good health. The chain employs TRBV28 and TRBJ1-5, and TRBD1 matches 11 of the central bases. The sequenced DNA: TGTGCCAGCAGTGGGCGGACAGGACAGGGGGCAAAGCCCCAGCATTTT. Its product reads: CASSGRTGQGAKPQHF. Outside the CDR3, residues come from the reference TRBV28 and TRBJ1-5 proteins, so the full variable domain is: DVKVTQSSRYLVKRTGEKVFLECVQDMDHENMFWYRQDPGLGLRLIYFSYDVKMKEKGDIPEGYSVSREKKERFSLILESASTNQTSMYLCASSGRTGQGAKPQHFGDGTRLSIL.